The entry that follows covers one TCR beta chain sequence. Its recognized antigen is unknown. No much larger clonotype is one base removed from it; base qualities were not supplied. The collaborating institutions used their own protocols to collect whole blood in K2EDTA tubes. For TCRbeta analysis, collaborator samples were shipped as frozen whole blood, as isolated PBMCs, or as DNA extracted from either sample type. The data were taken from a study of blood T cell repertoires in COVID-19 (TCRdb year 2020). Turning to the overall study: Samples from collaborators originated in the United States, Italy and Spain and spanned both the acute and convalescent phases of COVID-19. The material from the prospective study consisted of cDNA or gDNA derived from T cells, B-cell-depleted T cells, or PBMCs. The dataset comprised deeply sampled blood TCRbeta repertoires from subjects exposed to, actively infected with, or recovered from COVID-19. A freely available public database, intended as a resource for researchers studying the immune response to SARS-CoV-2, is where the repertoires were released. The samples were drawn from two sources: the first 160 participants of the ongoing ImmuneRACE study, and 1,254 subjects contributed by 6 global collaborators. The sample metadata nearly always contained a de-identified subject ID, COVID-19 status, age in years and sex. HLA class I and class II types, where available, came from metadata supplied by the sample provider rather than from assay-based typing. The paper as a whole reports these results and caveats: Clinical and demographic metadata were provided uncurated, with the amount varying by source and participant.

TCRbeta CDR3 regions were amplified from genomic DNA by means of the immunoSEQ Assay, a bias-controlled multiplex PCR. As for the original processing: Nucleated cell counts per sample were estimated from amplification of reference gene primers within the assay. Sequence reads were collapsed and filtered to measure the absolute abundance of every unique TCRbeta CDR3 rearrangement. For each sample, productive Simpson clonality was calculated as the square root of Simpson's diversity index across productive rearrangements. This is the immuneACCESS table as TCRdb keeps it, with only in-frame sequences that have V and J called. A part of the clones is gone; compared with another copy, unresolved V genes explain less than half, and the rest is unexplained. The V and J calls and the clone size are those of that table, but D and trimming were determined from the DNA. In all, the sample holds 15,000 to 17,000 clones, and approximately 76% of those were seen once. Of the sample, around a third falls within the top ten clones.

V sheds 5 bases and J sheds 1 base, leaving 5 bases between their ends. CDR1 and CDR2, looked up from the germline V gene, are MNHEY and SVGAGI. The CDR3 sequence holds 12 residues, the cysteine and phenylalanine included. Of the read, only the CDR3 DNA is kept; its 36 bases are in frame from base 1. This receptor was taken from a man aged 70-80 years with active or convalescent COVID-19. The sequenced material came from peripheral blood. This chain is built from TRBV6-5 and TRBJ1-2, with the identity of the D gene unclear. The CDR3 in this case is CASSKLNYGYTF. The DNA sequence is TGTGCCAGCAGTAAGCTTAACTATGGCTACACCTTC.